A selection of T cell receptor beta chains follows, all from one sample in a study of T-cell memory formation after mild COVID-19. TCRdb independently ran MiXCR on the 5' RACE reads; one entry per CDR3 protein. The sample includes about 240,000 distinct CDR3 sequences, more than 8% of them seen just once. Sequencing was done on a sample of PBMCs or a T cell subset sorted from them (not recorded which). These receptors were obtained from a man between 18 and 29 years old who had mild COVID-19 (a few samples of this study predate the infection). Cell type and time point are not known. Both conserved end residues are part of each CDR3. Fields, in order: J gene, V gene, CDR3 protein.

>TRBJ1-2|TRBV7-9
CASSLKGQGIANYGYTF
>TRBJ2-2|TRBV19
CASTPSQRGVTGELFF
>TRBJ1-4|TRBV27
CASKSAWEEKLFF
>TRBJ1-2|TRBV18
CASSPDRGLIYGYTF
>TRBJ2-4|TRBV12-3/TRBV12-4
CASSRGAENIQYF
>TRBJ2-7|TRBV4-3
CASSQATAGEQYF
>TRBJ1-2|TRBV4-3
CASSQAGTASFYGYTF
>TRBJ1-3|TRBV7-2
CASSLTGGSGNTIYF
>TRBJ2-4|TRBV7-9
CASSSRPRGNKNIQYF
>TRBJ1-5|TRBV6-5
CASSLTGSSGGNQPQHF
>TRBJ2-1|TRBV7-6
CASSLAPSATGLEQFF
>TRBJ1-6|TRBV15
CATRGVTLRRGDNSPLHF
>TRBJ1-5|TRBV12-3/TRBV12-4
CASSERGQGSQPQHF
>TRBJ2-5|TRBV28
CASSWRREETQYF
>TRBJ1-6|TRBV28
CASSPSGPVGTLHF
>TRBJ1-3|TRBV4-1
CASSRQPGQGAKNTIYF
>TRBJ1-5|TRBV2
CASSEAPSAQHF
>TRBJ2-5|TRBV24-1
CATSGTNQETQYF
>TRBJ2-7|TRBV7-2
CASSPGAGGLWEQYF
>TRBJ2-3|TRBV10-3
CAISDRRDSFRSPDTQYF
>TRBJ2-1|TRBV6-5
CASSYSGTGRNEQFF
>TRBJ1-5|TRBV4-1
CASSQDLEFGQPQHF
>TRBJ1-2|TRBV7-2
CASSSYEAIYGYTF
>TRBJ2-1|TRBV7-2
CASSLVLYWGGYNEQFF
>TRBJ2-1|TRBV7-2
CASSPGLGFEQFF
>TRBJ2-1|TRBV5-1
CASSFQDLSYNEQFF
>TRBJ2-3|TRBV29-1
CSVEGVAGESTDTQYF
>TRBJ2-5|TRBV12-3/TRBV12-4
CASSLLGKETQYF
>TRBJ1-6|TRBV5-1
CASSLAGMPSPLHF
>TRBJ1-2|TRBV20-1
CSAARQNYGYTF
>TRBJ2-3|TRBV29-1
CSVVGTGVATQYF
>TRBJ2-5|TRBV14
CASSQGLGRYQETQYF
>TRBJ2-3|TRBV7-9
CASSPSPSGGDTQYF
>TRBJ2-5|TRBV9
CASSVDGASGETQYF
>TRBJ1-5|TRBV6-5
CASSPRQEQPQHF
>TRBJ1-3|TRBV5-1
CASSPGSGNTIYF
>TRBJ1-6|TRBV4-3
CASSQDKAVTSPLHF
>TRBJ2-1|TRBV7-9
CASSLSAGWNEQFF
>TRBJ2-1|TRBV20-1
CSASGLAGTTGGNEQFF
>TRBJ2-1|TRBV18
CASSPYMVAPGSYNEQFF
>TRBJ1-5|TRBV9
CASSVEAGWQGVYQPQHF
>TRBJ2-3|TRBV7-9
CASSSIQGRVTDTQYF
>TRBJ1-3|TRBV5-1
CASSLAGPGNTIYF
>TRBJ2-2|TRBV4-2
CASRPMGVTGELFF
>TRBJ2-6|TRBV4-1
CASSQVTGGSGANVLTF
>TRBJ2-1|TRBV2
CASSRLAGVFNEQFF